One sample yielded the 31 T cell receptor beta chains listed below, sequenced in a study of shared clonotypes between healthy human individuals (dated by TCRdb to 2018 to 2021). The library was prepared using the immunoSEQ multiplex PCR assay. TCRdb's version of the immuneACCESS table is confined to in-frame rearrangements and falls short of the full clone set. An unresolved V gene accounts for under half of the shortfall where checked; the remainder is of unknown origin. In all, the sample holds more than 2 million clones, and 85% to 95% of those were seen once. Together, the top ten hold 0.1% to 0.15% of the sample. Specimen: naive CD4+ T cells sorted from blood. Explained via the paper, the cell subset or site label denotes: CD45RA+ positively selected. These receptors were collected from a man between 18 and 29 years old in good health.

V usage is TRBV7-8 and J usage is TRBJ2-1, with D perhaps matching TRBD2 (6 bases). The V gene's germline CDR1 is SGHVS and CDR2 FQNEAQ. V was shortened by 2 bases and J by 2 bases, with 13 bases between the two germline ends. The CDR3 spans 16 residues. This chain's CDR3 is CASSLKGLLTYNEQFF. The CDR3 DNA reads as TGTGCCAGCAGCTTAAAGGGACTCCTAACCTACAATGAGCAGTTCTTC.

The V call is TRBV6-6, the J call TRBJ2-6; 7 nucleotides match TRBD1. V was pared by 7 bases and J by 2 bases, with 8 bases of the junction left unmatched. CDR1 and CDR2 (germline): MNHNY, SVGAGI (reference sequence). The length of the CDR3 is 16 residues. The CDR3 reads CASTRQGSAGANVLTF. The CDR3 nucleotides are TGTGCCAGCACCCGACAGGGTAGTGCTGGGGCCAACGTCCTGACTTTC.

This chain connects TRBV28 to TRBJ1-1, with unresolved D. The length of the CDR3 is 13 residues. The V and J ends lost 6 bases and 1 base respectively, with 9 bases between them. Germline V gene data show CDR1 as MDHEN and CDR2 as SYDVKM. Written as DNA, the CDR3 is TGTGCCAGCAGATGGAGGGAGAACACTGAAGCTTTCTTT. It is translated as CASRWRENTEAFF.

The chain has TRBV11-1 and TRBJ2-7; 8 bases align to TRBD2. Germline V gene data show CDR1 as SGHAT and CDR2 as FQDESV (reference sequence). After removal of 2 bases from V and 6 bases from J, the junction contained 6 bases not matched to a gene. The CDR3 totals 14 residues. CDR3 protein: CASSLHLAGSEQYF. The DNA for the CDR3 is TGTGCCAGCAGCTTACATTTAGCGGGGAGCGAGCAGTACTTC.

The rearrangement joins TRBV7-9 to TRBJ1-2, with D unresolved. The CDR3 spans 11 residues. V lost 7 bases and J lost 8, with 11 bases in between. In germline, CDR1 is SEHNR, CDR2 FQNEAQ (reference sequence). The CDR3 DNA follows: TGTGCCAGCACCCAAGTATTAGGCTACACCTTC. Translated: CASTQVLGYTF. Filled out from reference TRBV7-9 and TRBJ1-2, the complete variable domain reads DTGVSQNPRHKITKRGQNVTFRCDPISEHNRLYWYRQTLGQGPEFLTYFQNEAQLEKSRLLSDRFSAERPKGSFSTLEIQRTEQGDSAMYLCASTQVLGYTFGSGTRLTVV.

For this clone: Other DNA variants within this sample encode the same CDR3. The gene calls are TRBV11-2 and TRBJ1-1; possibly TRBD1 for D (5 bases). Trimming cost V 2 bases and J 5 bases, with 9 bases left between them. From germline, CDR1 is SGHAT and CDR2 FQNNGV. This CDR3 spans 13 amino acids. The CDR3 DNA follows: TGTGCCAGCAGCTTAACCGGGGGAACTGAAGCTTTCTTT. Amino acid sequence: CASSLTGGTEAFF.

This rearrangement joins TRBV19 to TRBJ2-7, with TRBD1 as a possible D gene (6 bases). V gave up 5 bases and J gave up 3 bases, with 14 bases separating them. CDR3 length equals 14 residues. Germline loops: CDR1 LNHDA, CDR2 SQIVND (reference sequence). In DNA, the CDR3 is TGTGCCAGTAGTTCTCCGGGACACGGCTACGAGCAGTACTTC. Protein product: CASSSPGHGYEQYF.

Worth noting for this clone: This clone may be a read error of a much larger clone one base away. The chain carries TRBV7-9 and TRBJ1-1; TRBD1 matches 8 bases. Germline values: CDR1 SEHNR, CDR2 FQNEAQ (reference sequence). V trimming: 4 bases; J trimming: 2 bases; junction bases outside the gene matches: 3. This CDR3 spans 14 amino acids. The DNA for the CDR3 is TGTGCCAGCAGCTGGGGACAGGATAACACTGAAGCTTTCTTT. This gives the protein CASSWGQDNTEAFF.

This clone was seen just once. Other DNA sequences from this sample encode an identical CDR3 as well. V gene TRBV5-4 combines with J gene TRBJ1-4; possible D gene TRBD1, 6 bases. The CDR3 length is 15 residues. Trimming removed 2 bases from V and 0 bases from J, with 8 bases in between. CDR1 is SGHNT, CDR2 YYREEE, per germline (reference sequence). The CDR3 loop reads CASSLKGATNEKLFF. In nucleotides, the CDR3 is TGTGCCAGCAGCTTAAAGGGGGCAACTAATGAAAAACTGTTTTTT. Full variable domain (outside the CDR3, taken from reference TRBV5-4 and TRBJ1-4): ETGVTQSPTHLIKTRGQQVTLRCSSQSGHNTVSWYQQALGQGPQFIFQYYREEENGRGNFPPRFSGLQFPNYSSELNVNALELDDSALYLCASSLKGATNEKLFFGSGTQLSVL.

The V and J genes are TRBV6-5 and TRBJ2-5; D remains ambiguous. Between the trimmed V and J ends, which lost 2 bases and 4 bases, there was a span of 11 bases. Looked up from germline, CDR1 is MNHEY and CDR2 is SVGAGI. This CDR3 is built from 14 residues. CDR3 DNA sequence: TGTGCCAGCAGTTACGGCAGGTCGGGAGAGACCCAGTACTTC. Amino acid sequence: CASSYGRSGETQYF.

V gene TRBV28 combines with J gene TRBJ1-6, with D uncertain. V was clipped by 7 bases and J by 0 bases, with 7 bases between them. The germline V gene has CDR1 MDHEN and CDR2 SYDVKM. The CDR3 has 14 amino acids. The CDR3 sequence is CASTTSSYNSPLHF. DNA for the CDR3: TGTGCCAGCACGACGAGCTCCTATAATTCACCCCTCCACTTT.

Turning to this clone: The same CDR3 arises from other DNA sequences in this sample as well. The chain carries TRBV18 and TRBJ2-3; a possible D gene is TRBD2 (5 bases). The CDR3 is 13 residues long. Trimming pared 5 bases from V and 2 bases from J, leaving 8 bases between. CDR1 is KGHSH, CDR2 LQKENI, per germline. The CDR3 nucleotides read TGTGCCAGCTCAACCGGGATCACAGATACGCAGTATTTT. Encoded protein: CASSTGITDTQYF.

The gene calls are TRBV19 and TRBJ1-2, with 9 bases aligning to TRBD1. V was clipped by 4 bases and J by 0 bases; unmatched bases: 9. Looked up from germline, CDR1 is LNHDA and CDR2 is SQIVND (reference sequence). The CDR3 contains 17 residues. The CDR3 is CASSTRGDRVSNYGYTF. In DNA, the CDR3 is TGTGCCAGTAGTACCCGGGGGGACAGGGTCTCTAACTATGGCTACACCTTC.

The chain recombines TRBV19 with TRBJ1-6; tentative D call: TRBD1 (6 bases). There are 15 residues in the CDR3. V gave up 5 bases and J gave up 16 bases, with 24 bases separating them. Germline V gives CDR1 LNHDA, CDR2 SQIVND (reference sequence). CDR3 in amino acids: CASSVLRTDHILLHF. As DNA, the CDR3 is TGTGCCAGTAGTGTCCTCAGGACAGACCATATCCTTCTCCACTTT.

The CDR3 DNA follows: TGTGCCAGCAGCATTAGTCCTGGGGGCGGGAACACTGAAGCTTTCTTT. It is translated as CASSISPGGGNTEAFF. This chain connects TRBV7-2 to TRBJ1-1; D is possibly TRBD1 (6 bases). V was shortened by 5 bases and J by 1 base, with 17 bases between the two germline ends. The CDR3 is 16 residues long. Germline values: CDR1 SGHTA, CDR2 FQGNSA.

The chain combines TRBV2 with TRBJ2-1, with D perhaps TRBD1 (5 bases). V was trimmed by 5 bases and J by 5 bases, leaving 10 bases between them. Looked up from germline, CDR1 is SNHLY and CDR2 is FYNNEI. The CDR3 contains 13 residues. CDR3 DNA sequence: TGTGCCAGCAGTTTGGCAGGGAACAATGAGCAGTTCTTC. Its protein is CASSLAGNNEQFF.

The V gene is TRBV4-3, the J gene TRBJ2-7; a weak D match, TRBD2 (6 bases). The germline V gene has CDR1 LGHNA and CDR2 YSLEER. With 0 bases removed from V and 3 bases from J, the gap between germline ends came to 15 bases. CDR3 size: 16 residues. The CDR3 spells CASSQDFADYIYEQYF. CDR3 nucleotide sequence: TGCGCCAGCAGCCAAGATTTCGCGGACTATATCTACGAGCAGTACTTC.

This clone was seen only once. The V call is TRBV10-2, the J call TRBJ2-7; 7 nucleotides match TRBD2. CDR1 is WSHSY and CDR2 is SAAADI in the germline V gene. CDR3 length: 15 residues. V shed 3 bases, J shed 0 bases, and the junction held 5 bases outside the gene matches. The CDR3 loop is CASSEPAGTSYEQYF. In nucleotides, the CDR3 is TGCGCCAGCAGTGAACCAGCGGGGACCTCCTACGAGCAGTACTTC.

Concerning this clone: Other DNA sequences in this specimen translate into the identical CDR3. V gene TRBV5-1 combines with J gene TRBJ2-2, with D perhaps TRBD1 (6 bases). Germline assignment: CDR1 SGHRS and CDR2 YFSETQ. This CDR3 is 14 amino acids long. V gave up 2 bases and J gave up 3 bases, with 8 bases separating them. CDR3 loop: CASSLQGDTGELFF. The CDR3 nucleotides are TGCGCCAGCAGCTTACAGGGCGACACCGGGGAGCTGTTTTTT.

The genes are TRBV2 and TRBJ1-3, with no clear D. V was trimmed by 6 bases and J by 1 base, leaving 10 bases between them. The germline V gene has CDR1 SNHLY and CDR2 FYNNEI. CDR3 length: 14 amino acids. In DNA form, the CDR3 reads TGTGCCAGCAGGTATTCCGGATCTGGAAACACCATATATTTT. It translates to CASRYSGSGNTIYF. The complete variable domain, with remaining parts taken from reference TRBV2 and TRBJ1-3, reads EPEVTQTPSHQVTQMGQEVILRCVPISNHLYFYWYRQILGQKVEFLVSFYNNEISEKSEIFDDQFSVERPDGSNFTLKIRSTKLEDSAMYFCASRYSGSGNTIYFGEGSWLTVV.

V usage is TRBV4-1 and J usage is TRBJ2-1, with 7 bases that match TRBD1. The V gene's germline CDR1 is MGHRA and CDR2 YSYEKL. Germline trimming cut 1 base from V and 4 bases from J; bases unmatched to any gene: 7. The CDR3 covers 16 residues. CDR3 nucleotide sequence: TGCGCCAGCAGCCAAGTAGAGACAGGGAGTTACAATGAGCAGTTCTTC. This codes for CASSQVETGSYNEQFF.

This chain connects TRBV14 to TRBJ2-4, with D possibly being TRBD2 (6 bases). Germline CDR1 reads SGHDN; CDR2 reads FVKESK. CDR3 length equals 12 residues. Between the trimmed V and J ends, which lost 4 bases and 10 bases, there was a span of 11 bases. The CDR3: CASSPRAGIQYF. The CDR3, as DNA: TGTGCCAGCAGCCCTCGTGCGGGGATTCAGTACTTC.

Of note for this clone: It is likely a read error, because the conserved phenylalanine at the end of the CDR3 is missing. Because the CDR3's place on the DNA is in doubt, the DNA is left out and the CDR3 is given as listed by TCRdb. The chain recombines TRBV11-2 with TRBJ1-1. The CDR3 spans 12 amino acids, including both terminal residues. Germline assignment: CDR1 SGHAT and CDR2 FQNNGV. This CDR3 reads CASSLPGGPPTP.

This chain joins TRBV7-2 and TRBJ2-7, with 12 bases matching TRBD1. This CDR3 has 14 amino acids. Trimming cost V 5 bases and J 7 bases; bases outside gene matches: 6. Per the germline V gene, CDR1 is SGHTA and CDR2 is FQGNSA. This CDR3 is CASSRGQGAREQYF. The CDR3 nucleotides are TGTGCCAGCAGCAGGGGACAGGGGGCGCGTGAGCAGTACTTC.

The CDR3 sequence is CASRAVLSGANVLTF. CDR3 bases: TGTGCCAGCAGGGCCGTCCTATCTGGGGCCAACGTCCTGACTTTC. The V gene is TRBV2, the J gene TRBJ2-6; no firm D call. Germline CDR1 and CDR2: SNHLY and FYNNEI. The CDR3 totals 15 residues. V was trimmed by 6 bases and J by 1 base, leaving 10 bases between them. The full variable domain, its missing parts supplied by reference TRBV2 and TRBJ2-6, is EPEVTQTPSHQVTQMGQEVILRCVPISNHLYFYWYRQILGQKVEFLVSFYNNEISEKSEIFDDQFSVERPDGSNFTLKIRSTKLEDSAMYFCASRAVLSGANVLTFGAGSRLTVL.

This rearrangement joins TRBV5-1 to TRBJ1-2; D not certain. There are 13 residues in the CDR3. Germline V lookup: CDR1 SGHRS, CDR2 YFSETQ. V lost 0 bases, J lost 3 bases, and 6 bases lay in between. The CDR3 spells CASSLDPYYGYTF. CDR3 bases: TGCGCCAGCAGCTTGGATCCGTACTATGGCTACACCTTC.

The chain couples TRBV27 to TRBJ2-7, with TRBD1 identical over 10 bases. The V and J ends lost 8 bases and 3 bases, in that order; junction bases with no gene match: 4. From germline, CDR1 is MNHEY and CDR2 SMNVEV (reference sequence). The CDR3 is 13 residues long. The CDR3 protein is CASGWTGGYEQYF. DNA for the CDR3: TGTGCCAGCGGATGGACAGGGGGCTACGAGCAGTACTTC.

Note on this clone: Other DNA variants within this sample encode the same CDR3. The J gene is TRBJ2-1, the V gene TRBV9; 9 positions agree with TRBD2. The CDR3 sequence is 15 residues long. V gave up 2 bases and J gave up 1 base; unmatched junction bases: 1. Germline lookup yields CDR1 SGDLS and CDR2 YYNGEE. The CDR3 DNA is TGTGCCAGCAGCGTTAGCGGGAGTTCCTACAATGAGCAGTTCTTC. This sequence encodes CASSVSGSSYNEQFF.

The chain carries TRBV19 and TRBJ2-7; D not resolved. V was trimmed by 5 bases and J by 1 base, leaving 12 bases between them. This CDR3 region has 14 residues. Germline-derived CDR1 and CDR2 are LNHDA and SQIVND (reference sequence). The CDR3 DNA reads TGTGCCAGTAGTGGCCAAGGGTCGTCCTACGAGCAGTACTTC. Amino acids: CASSGQGSSYEQYF.

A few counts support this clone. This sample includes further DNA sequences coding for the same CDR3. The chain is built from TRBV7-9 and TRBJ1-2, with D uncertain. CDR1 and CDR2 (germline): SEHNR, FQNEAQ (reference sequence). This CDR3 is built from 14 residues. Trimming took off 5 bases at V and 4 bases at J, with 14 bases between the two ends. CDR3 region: CASSPTGGGYGYTF. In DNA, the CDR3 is TGTGCCAGCAGCCCCACCGGCGGAGGCTATGGCTACACCTTC.

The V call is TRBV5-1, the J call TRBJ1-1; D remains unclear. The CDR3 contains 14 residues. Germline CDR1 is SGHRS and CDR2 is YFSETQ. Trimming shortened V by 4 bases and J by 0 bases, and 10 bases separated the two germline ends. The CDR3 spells CASSLESMNTEAFF. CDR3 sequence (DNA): TGCGCCAGCAGCCTGGAGAGTATGAACACTGAAGCTTTCTTT.